Below, 8 T cell receptor beta chains from the same sample are listed, as sequenced in a study of cytomegalovirus exposure and HLA in healthy donors. A multiplex PCR was run with 60 Vbeta primers and 13 Jbeta primers. Profiled with immunoSEQ multiplex PCR; TCRdb holds only in-frame clones, not every one. The data contain 190,000 or so clones, 79% of them seen just once; the ten biggest clones take up around 0.38%. The sequencing input was PBMCs. These receptors came from a male donor in good health and CMV-seropositive.

V and J are TRBV29-1 and TRBJ2-5; 10 bases fit TRBD2. V gave up 7 bases and J gave up 6 bases; unmatched junction bases: 8. The CDR3 length is 13 residues. Germline V gives CDR1 SQVTM, CDR2 ANQGSEA. CDR3 sequence (DNA): TGCAGCGGGTCAGCGGGAGGGCCGCAGACCCAGTACTTC. Encoded protein: CSGSAGGPQTQYF. Full variable domain (remainder filled in from reference TRBV29-1 and TRBJ2-5): SAVISQKPSRDICQRGTSLTIQCQVDSQVTMMFWYRQQPGQSLTLIATANQGSEATYESGFVIDKFPISRPNLTFSTLTVSNMSPEDSSIYLCSGSAGGPQTQYFGPGTRLLVL.

Turning to this clone: The same CDR3 arises from other DNA sequences in this sample as well. CDR3 nucleotides: TGTGCCAGCAGTGAGGACAGGGGGCAGAATTCACCCCTCCACTTT. It encodes CASSEDRGQNSPLHF. The chain carries TRBV2 and TRBJ1-6, with 11 positions matching TRBD1. Germline V CDR1 and CDR2: SNHLY, FYNNEI. Trimming took 3 bases from V and 7 from J; bases not matched to a gene: 2. The CDR3 length is 15 residues.

This clone was picked up a small number of times. In nucleotides, the CDR3 is TGTGCCAGCAGTCTGCTAGGGGGCGCAGCTTTCTTT. Protein product: CASSLLGGAAFF. The chain links TRBV27 to TRBJ1-1; the match to TRBD1 covers 7 bases. Germline V gene sequence: CDR1 MNHEY, CDR2 SMNVEV (reference sequence). V lost 5 bases to trimming and J lost 10 bases; unmatched junction nucleotides: 7. This CDR3 has 12 amino acids.

The chain is built from TRBV5-1 and TRBJ2-5; D may be TRBD2 (5 bases). The CDR3 is 13 residues long. The V end was cut by 4 bases, the J end by 7 bases, with 14 bases between. Germline values: CDR1 SGHRS, CDR2 YFSETQ. CDR3 nucleotide sequence: TGCGCCAGCAGCCCCGAAAGAGGGCGGACCCAGTACTTC. It yields the protein CASSPERGRTQYF.

The J gene is TRBJ2-3, the V gene TRBV9; weak D call: TRBD2 (6 bases). The CDR3 spans 14 residues. Trimming cost V 4 bases and J 6 bases, with 15 bases left between them. Germline V gives CDR1 SGDLS, CDR2 YYNGEE. CDR3 DNA: TGTGCCAGCAGCCCTAGCGTCGTCGGGGATACGCAGTATTTT. Translation: CASSPSVVGDTQYF.

The chain couples TRBV19 to TRBJ1-5, with a weak D call TRBD1 (6 bases). CDR1 and CDR2 from the germline V gene are LNHDA and SQIVND (reference sequence). The CDR3 loop spans 15 amino acids. V was trimmed by 5 bases and J by 3 bases, leaving 14 bases between them. The CDR3 sequence is CASSSSTGINQPQHF. CDR3 DNA sequence: TGTGCCAGTAGTTCCTCGACAGGAATCAATCAGCCCCAGCATTTT.

A few counts support this clone. The rearrangement joins TRBV18 to TRBJ1-1, with 7 bases identical to TRBD1. CDR1 and CDR2 (germline): KGHSH, LQKENI. V lost 4 bases and J lost 1; bases outside the gene matches: 0. The length of the CDR3 is 13 residues. This CDR3 is CASSRTGNTEAFF. The CDR3 nucleotides are TGTGCCAGCTCACGGACAGGGAACACTGAAGCTTTCTTT.

This clone was picked up one time. The V gene is TRBV6-5, the J gene TRBJ1-1; 12 bases agree with TRBD1. The CDR3 runs 16 residues. Germline V lookup: CDR1 MNHEY, CDR2 SVGAGI. With 0 bases clipped from V and 2 bases from J, the junction kept 1 base outside the gene matches. The CDR3 region has the DNA TGTGCCAGCAGTTACTCTGGGACAGGGGGCAACACTGAAGCTTTCTTT. Translating gives CASSYSGTGGNTEAFF.